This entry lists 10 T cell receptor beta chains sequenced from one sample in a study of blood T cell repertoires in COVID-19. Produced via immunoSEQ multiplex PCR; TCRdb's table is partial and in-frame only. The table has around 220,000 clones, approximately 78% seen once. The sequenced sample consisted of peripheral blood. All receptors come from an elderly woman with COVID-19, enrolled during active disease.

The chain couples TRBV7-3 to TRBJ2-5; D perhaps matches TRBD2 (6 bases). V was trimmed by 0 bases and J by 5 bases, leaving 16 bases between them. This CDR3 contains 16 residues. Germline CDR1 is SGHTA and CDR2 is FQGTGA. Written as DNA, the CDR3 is TGTGCCAGCAGCTTAACCGGTCTGGCCGCGGGGGAGACCCAGTACTTC. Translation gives CASSLTGLAAGETQYF.

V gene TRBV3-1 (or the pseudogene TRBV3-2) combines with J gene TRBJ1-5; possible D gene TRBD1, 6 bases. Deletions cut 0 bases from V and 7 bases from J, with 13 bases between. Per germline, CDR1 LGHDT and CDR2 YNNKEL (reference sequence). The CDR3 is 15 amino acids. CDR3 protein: CASSQDIGGGQPQHF. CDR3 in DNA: TGTGCCAGCAGCCAAGATATAGGGGGGGGACAGCCCCAGCATTTT.

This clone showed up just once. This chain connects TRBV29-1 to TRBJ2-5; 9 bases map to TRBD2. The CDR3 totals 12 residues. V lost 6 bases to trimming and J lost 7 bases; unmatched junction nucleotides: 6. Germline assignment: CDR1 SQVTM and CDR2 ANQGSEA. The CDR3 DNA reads TGCAGCGTCTTAACAGCGGGGGGGACCCAGTACTTC. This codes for CSVLTAGGTQYF. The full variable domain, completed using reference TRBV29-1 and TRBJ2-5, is SAVISQKPSRDICQRGTSLTIQCQVDSQVTMMFWYRQQPGQSLTLIATANQGSEATYESGFVIDKFPISRPNLTFSTLTVSNMSPEDSSIYLCSVLTAGGTQYFGPGTRLLVL.

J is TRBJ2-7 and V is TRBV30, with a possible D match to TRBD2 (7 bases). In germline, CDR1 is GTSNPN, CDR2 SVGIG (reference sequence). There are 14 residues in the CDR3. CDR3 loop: CAGGRDLRPYEQYF. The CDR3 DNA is TGTGCGGGGGGGCGGGACTTGCGCCCCTACGAGCAGTACTTC.

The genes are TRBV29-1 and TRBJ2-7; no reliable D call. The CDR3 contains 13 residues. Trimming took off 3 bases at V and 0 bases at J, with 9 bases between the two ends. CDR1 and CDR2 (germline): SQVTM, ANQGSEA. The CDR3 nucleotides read TGCAGCGTTGAGTCCTCTCTCTCCTACGAGCAGTACTTC. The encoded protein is CSVESSLSYEQYF.

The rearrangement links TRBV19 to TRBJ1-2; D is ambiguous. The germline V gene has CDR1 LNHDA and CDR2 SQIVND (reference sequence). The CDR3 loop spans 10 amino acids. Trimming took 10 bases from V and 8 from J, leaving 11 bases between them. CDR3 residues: CATGLGGYTF. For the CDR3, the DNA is TGTGCCACGGGATTGGGCGGCTACACCTTC.

This CDR3 reads CASSSTGTSSPLHF. The CDR3 DNA follows: TGTGCCAGCAGTTCGACAGGGACTAGTTCACCCCTCCACTTT. J is TRBJ1-6 and V is TRBV28; 7 positions agree with TRBD1. With V trimmed by 4 bases and J by 9 bases, 6 bases remained unmatched. The CDR3 spans 14 residues. Germline CDR1 MDHEN, CDR2 SYDVKM.

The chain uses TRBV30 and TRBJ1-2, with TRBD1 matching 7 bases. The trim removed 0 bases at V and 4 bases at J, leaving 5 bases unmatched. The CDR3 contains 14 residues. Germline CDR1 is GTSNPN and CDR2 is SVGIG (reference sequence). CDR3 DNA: TGTGCCTGGAGTGTTAGGGGGCGCTCCTATGGCTACACCTTC. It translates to CAWSVRGRSYGYTF.

The CDR3 DNA reads as TGTGCCAGCAGTCCGATAAGCGCTAGTAATGAGCAGTTCTTC. As protein: CASSPISASNEQFF. V is TRBV28 and J is TRBJ2-1; D gene ambiguous. This CDR3 comprises 14 residues. Germline V gene data show CDR1 as MDHEN and CDR2 as SYDVKM. V was trimmed by 5 bases and J by 7 bases, leaving 15 bases between them.

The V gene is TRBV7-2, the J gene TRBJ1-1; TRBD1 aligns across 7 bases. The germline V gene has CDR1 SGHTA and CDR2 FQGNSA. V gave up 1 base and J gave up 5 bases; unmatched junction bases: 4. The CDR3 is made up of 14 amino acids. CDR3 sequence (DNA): TGTGCCAGCAGCTTAGTATCAGGGGGAACTGAAGCTTTCTTT. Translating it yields CASSLVSGGTEAFF. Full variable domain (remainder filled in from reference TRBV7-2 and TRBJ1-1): GAGVSQSPSNKVTEKGKDVELRCDPISGHTALYWYRQSLGQGLEFLIYFQGNSAPDKSGLPSDRFSAERTGGSVSTLTIQRTQQEDSAVYLCASSLVSGGTEAFFGQGTRLTVV.